This T cell receptor (beta chain) was sequenced for a study of cytomegalovirus exposure and HLA in healthy donors. Whole-study context: Previous work identified 95 million to 140 million unique TCR beta sequences from around 200 million T cells.

The CDR3 length is 15 residues. Germline V gene lookup returns CDR1 SGHRS and CDR2 YFSETQ. V trimming: 4 bases; J trimming: 3 bases; junction bases outside the gene matches: 7. The study ran its PCR with 60 Vbeta and 13 Jbeta primers. This table comes from immunoSEQ multiplex PCR, and its TCRdb copy is limited to in-frame clones, with some not included. The sample has some 160,000 clones, roughly 78% seen once. General study points: More clonal expansion characterized HLA-associated TCR beta chains than equally common others in a later analysis. HLA alleles were associated with some 17,000 TCR beta sequences in a later analysis at 0.05 false discovery rate.

Concerning this clone: Its antigen is not identified.

V gene TRBV5-1 combines with J gene TRBJ1-1; 9 nucleotides align to TRBD1. This sequence originates from a woman between 40 and 55 years old in good health and CMV-seronegative. Sequenced: PBMCs. Written as DNA, the CDR3 is TGCGCCAGCAGCCTACGACAGGGGGGGGACACTGAAGCTTTCTTT. It is translated as CASSLRQGGDTEAFF.